Listed here is a single TCR beta chain. This table comes from immunoSEQ multiplex PCR, and its TCRdb copy is limited to in-frame clones, with some not included. The sample lists some 270,000 clones, 75% to 95% occurring once. The data were taken from a study of blood T cell repertoires in COVID-19. Trimming removed 1 base from V and 2 bases from J; junction bases left unmatched: 1. There are 14 residues in the CDR3. Germline CDR1 reads SGHVS; CDR2 reads FQNEAQ. Cohorts were based on clinical histories the participants reported. Contact with a PCR-confirmed or clinician-diagnosed COVID-19 case occurred within 2 weeks of entry.

The sequencing input was PBMCs or T cells enriched from blood (not recorded which). This sequence originates from a man aged 35-49 years who had been exposed to COVID-19. J is TRBJ2-7 and V is TRBV7-8, with 8 bases lining up with TRBD1. CDR3 sequence reads: CASSLVQGAYEQYF. In nucleotides, the CDR3 is TGTGCCAGCAGCTTAGTACAGGGGGCCTACGAGCAGTACTTC.